Described below is a single TCR beta chain sequence and its context. This entry comes from a study of blood T cell repertoires in COVID-19. The length of the CDR3 is 16 residues. Trimming took 7 bases from V and 4 from J; bases not matched to a gene: 8. CDR1 ENHRY and CDR2 SYGVKD come from the germline V gene. Assay: immunoSEQ multiplex PCR; the TCRdb copy retains only in-frame clones and omits some. The repertoire includes approximately 300,000 clones, around 87% of them detected once, and 1% sits in the top ten. The TCR comes from a man in his forties or fifties with active or convalescent COVID-19. The chain carries TRBV10-3 and TRBJ2-1; 12 positions match TRBD2. Sample: peripheral blood. The CDR3 region is CAITVGLAGRYNEQFF. Written as DNA, the CDR3 is TGTGCCATCACCGTTGGACTAGCGGGGCGGTACAATGAGCAGTTCTTC.